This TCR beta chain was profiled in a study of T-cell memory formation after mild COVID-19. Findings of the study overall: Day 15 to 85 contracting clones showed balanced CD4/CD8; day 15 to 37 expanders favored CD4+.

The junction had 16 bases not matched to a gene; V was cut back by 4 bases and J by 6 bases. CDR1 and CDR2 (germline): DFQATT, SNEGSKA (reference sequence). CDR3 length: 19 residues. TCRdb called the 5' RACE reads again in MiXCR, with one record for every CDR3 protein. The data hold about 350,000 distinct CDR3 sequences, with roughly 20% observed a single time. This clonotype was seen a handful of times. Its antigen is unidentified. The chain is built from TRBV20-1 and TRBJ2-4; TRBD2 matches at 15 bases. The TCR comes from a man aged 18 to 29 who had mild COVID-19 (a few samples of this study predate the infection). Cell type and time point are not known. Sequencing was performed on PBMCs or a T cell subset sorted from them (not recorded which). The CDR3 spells CSANALRTSGGAEGNIQYF. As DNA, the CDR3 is TGCAGTGCTAACGCCCTCCGGACTAGCGGGGGGGCGGAGGGAAACATTCAGTACTTC.